These 29 T cell receptor beta chains came from one sample sequenced in a study of blood T cell repertoires in COVID-19. Sequencing was performed with immunoSEQ multiplex PCR; in TCRdb, only in-frame clones are kept and a portion is missing. This sample has 70,000 to 100,000 clones, with 85% to 90% found just once. Sequences were obtained from peripheral blood. The source of these receptors is a woman of 80 years or more with active COVID-19.

The chain joins TRBV27 to TRBJ2-7; D is perhaps TRBD2 (7 bases). Trimming left V 0 bases short and J 1 base short, with 10 bases between. This CDR3 comprises 15 residues. Germline CDR1 reads MNHEY; CDR2 reads SMNVEV (reference sequence). The CDR3 bases are TGTGCCAGCAGTTTATCGGGGGGGCCTTCCTACGAGCAGTACTTC. Amino acid sequence: CASSLSGGPSYEQYF.

This chain joins TRBV13 and TRBJ2-7; the D gene is possibly TRBD2 (6 bases). Trimming stripped 5 bases from V and 3 bases from J, with 14 bases between. The CDR3 runs 14 residues. Germline values: CDR1 PRHDT, CDR2 FYEKMQ (reference sequence). CDR3 nucleotide sequence: TGTGCCAGCAGCAACGCGGGGCCCTTCTACGAGCAGTACTTC. Its protein product is CASSNAGPFYEQYF.

This clone has more than one count but fewer than ten. V and J are TRBV6-2 or TRBV6-3 and TRBJ2-7, with 8 bases fitting TRBD2. CDR1 is MNHEY and CDR2 is SVGEGT in the germline V gene. V lost 4 bases to trimming and J lost 2 bases; unmatched junction nucleotides: 7. The CDR3 totals 15 residues. The CDR3 loop is CASSFGGRPAYEQYF. As DNA, the CDR3 is TGTGCCAGCAGTTTCGGCGGGAGGCCGGCCTACGAGCAGTACTTC.

The chain employs TRBV5-8 and TRBJ1-5; no clear D gene. CDR3 size: 16 residues. Trimming cost V 5 bases and J 1 base, with 16 bases left between them. Germline V gene lookup returns CDR1 SGHTS and CDR2 YDEGEE. The CDR3 spells CASSPRISRSNQPQHF. Written as DNA, the CDR3 is TGTGCCAGCAGTCCGAGGATTTCCCGGAGCAATCAGCCCCAGCATTTT.

This clone was recorded a few times. This chain connects TRBV3-1 (or the pseudogene TRBV3-2) to TRBJ1-5; D is unresolved. Looked up from germline, CDR1 is LGHDT and CDR2 is YNNKEL (reference sequence). The CDR3 is 17 amino acids. V lost 0 bases, J lost 2 bases, and 14 bases lay in between. This CDR3 is CASSQDSREWGNQPQHF. In nucleotides, the CDR3 is TGTGCCAGCAGCCAAGACTCCCGGGAATGGGGCAATCAGCCCCAGCATTTT.

This chain uses TRBV28 with TRBJ1-1, with D perhaps matching TRBD1 (5 bases). This CDR3 has 15 residues. V was cut by 4 bases and J by 1 base, with 13 bases left in between. Germline CDR1 reads MDHEN; CDR2 reads SYDVKM. CDR3 bases: TGTGCCAGCAGTTCCCCCCCTACAGGGAACACTGAAGCTTTCTTT. Its translation: CASSSPPTGNTEAFF. Drawing the rest from reference TRBV28 and TRBJ1-1, the complete variable domain is DVKVTQSSRYLVKRTGEKVFLECVQDMDHENMFWYRQDPGLGLRLIYFSYDVKMKEKGDIPEGYSVSREKKERFSLILESASTNQTSMYLCASSSPPTGNTEAFFGQGTRLTVV.

The chain joins TRBV11-2 to TRBJ2-1, with TRBD2 identical over 11 bases. Losses at the gene ends were 5 bases for V and 10 bases for J; bases not matched to a gene: 7. The V gene's germline CDR1 is SGHAT and CDR2 FQNNGV. The CDR3 consists of 14 residues. CDR3 DNA sequence: TGTGCCAGCAGCCCCCGACTAGCGGGAAGGGAGCAGTTCTTC. Its protein product is CASSPRLAGREQFF.

Written as DNA, the CDR3 is TGCGCCAGCAGCCACTCGGGCGGGAGGGGTGAGCAGTTCTTC. This sequence encodes CASSHSGGRGEQFF. The rearrangement uses TRBV4-3 and TRBJ2-1; TRBD2 agrees at 9 bases. Germline lookup yields CDR1 LGHNA and CDR2 YSLEER. The CDR3 consists of 14 residues. The ends lost 3 bases at V and 9 bases at J; junction bases unmatched: 6.

V is TRBV5-1 and J is TRBJ2-7; TRBD2 might be the D (6 bases). The CDR3 has 14 residues. The ends were cut back, 3 bases at V and 2 bases at J, with 12 bases in the middle. CDR1 SGHRS and CDR2 YFSETQ come from the germline V gene. The CDR3 loop reads CASSSGTYAYEQYF. The CDR3 nucleotides are TGCGCCAGCAGCTCCGGGACTTACGCCTACGAGCAGTACTTC.

V usage is TRBV19 and J usage is TRBJ2-3; 7 bases are shared with TRBD2. V shed 5 bases and J 0 bases; nucleotides not matched to a gene: 5. This CDR3 has 15 residues. CDR1 and CDR2 from the germline V gene are LNHDA and SQIVND (reference sequence). The CDR3 region is CASSSSGTSTDTQYF. As DNA, the CDR3 is TGTGCCAGTAGTTCCAGCGGGACTAGCACAGATACGCAGTATTTT.

This chain joins TRBV12-2 and TRBJ2-7; no DNA check was done on the table's D call, TRBD2. TRBV12-2 represents a pseudogene. The CDR3 has 12 residues. The CDR3: CARQGLTYEQYF. The CDR3 bases are TGTGCAAGGCAGGGACTAACTTACGAGCAGTACTTC.

The chain combines TRBV7-9 with TRBJ2-7; 10 nucleotides match TRBD2. CDR1 SEHNR and CDR2 FQNEAQ come from the germline V gene (reference sequence). J lost 1 base, V lost 5 bases, and 5 bases had no gene match. There are 15 residues in the CDR3. The CDR3 region has the DNA TGTGCCAGCAGCCTGCTAGCGGGGGATTCCTACGAGCAGTACTTC. It yields the protein CASSLLAGDSYEQYF. Using reference TRBV7-9 and TRBJ2-7 for the parts outside the CDR3, the full variable domain is DTGVSQNPRHKITKRGQNVTFRCDPISEHNRLYWYRQTLGQGPEFLTYFQNEAQLEKSRLLSDRFSAERPKGSFSTLEIQRTEQGDSAMYLCASSLLAGDSYEQYFGPGTRLTVT.

This sequence joins TRBV28 and TRBJ1-4; D is uncertain. The CDR3 covers 17 residues. CDR1 and CDR2 from the germline V gene are MDHEN and SYDVKM. The V end was cut by 6 bases, the J end by 0 bases, with 17 bases between. The CDR3 DNA reads TGTGCCAGCAGGGCGCCGGGAGGCCCTGCAACTAATGAAAAACTGTTTTTT. Residues: CASRAPGGPATNEKLFF.

The rearrangement uses TRBV4-2 and TRBJ2-5; 7 bases match TRBD2. The CDR3 is 17 residues long. Unmatched junction bases numbered 11, after V lost 0 bases and J lost 4 bases. Looked up from germline, CDR1 is LGHNA and CDR2 is YNFKEQ. CDR3 loop: CASSQEEVAGPPETQYF. Written as DNA, the CDR3 is TGTGCCAGCAGCCAAGAAGAGGTAGCGGGCCCTCCAGAGACCCAGTACTTC.

The chain has TRBV28 and TRBJ1-4, with 10 bases fitting TRBD1. V dropped 5 bases and J dropped 10; count of bases not matched to a gene: 7. The CDR3 extends over 14 amino acids. The germline V gene encodes CDR1 MDHEN and CDR2 SYDVKM. This CDR3 is CASSRPRTGGKLFF. The CDR3 region has the DNA TGTGCCAGCAGTCGACCGCGGACAGGGGGAAAACTGTTTTTT.

The table lists this clone with a count of one. This chain uses TRBV19 with TRBJ2-7; tentative D call: TRBD2 (6 bases). There are 16 residues in the CDR3. V was shortened by 6 bases and J by 2 bases, with 20 bases between the two germline ends. From germline, CDR1 is LNHDA and CDR2 SQIVND (reference sequence). CDR3 sequence reads: CASSRSSGGLTYEQYF. DNA of the CDR3: TGTGCCAGTAGCCGCTCGTCCGGGGGTTTGACCTACGAGCAGTACTTC. Complete variable domain (other parts from reference TRBV19 and TRBJ2-7): DGGITQSPKYLFRKEGQNVTLSCEQNLNHDAMYWYRQDPGQGLRLIYYSQIVNDFQKGDIAEGYSVSREKKESFPLTVTSAQKNPTAFYLCASSRSSGGLTYEQYFGPGTRLTVT.

This chain joins TRBV6-2 or TRBV6-3 and TRBJ2-1; D might be TRBD1 (6 bases). This CDR3 spans 16 amino acids. Germline lookup yields CDR1 MNHEY and CDR2 SVGEGT. V dropped 0 bases and J dropped 4 bases, with 13 bases sitting between them. Here the CDR3 reads CASSYSGTPSYNEQFF. The CDR3 nucleotides are TGTGCCAGCAGTTACTCCGGGACACCTAGTTACAATGAGCAGTTCTTC.

The chain combines TRBV5-1 with TRBJ2-7, with a weak D call TRBD2 (5 bases). The CDR3 totals 14 residues. Per the germline V gene, CDR1 is SGHRS and CDR2 is YFSETQ. V gave up 0 bases and J gave up 1 base, with 8 bases separating them. This CDR3 is CASSLERGSYEQYF. In DNA, the CDR3 is TGCGCCAGCAGCTTGGAACGGGGTTCCTACGAGCAGTACTTC.

This sequence joins TRBV27 and TRBJ1-2; D may be TRBD1 (5 bases). Trimming removed 6 bases at V and 6 bases at J, with 23 bases between. Germline loops: CDR1 MNHEY, CDR2 SMNVEV (reference sequence). This CDR3 region has 16 residues. CDR3 protein: CASRGGAGRDYDGYTF. The CDR3 nucleotides read TGTGCCAGCAGGGGGGGAGCCGGCAGGGATTACGATGGCTACACCTTC.

This clone has a single count. This rearrangement joins TRBV12-3 or TRBV12-4 to TRBJ2-1; 7 bases align to TRBD2. This CDR3 region has 13 residues. Trimming cost V 5 bases and J 5 bases; bases outside gene matches: 3. The DNA for the CDR3 is TGTGCCAGCAGTCCTAGCGGAGACAATGAGCAGTTCTTC. Translating it yields CASSPSGDNEQFF.

This clone was observed once. The genes are TRBV5-1 and TRBJ2-1; tentatively, D is TRBD2 (6 bases). This CDR3 contains 15 residues. CDR1 and CDR2 from the germline V gene are SGHRS and YFSETQ. The germline V and J ends were trimmed by 1 base and 7 bases, with 15 bases remaining between them. The CDR3 protein is CASSLPTTGRNEQFF. CDR3 DNA sequence: TGCGCCAGCAGCTTGCCTACCACGGGGAGGAATGAGCAGTTCTTC.

V gene TRBV5-6 combines with J gene TRBJ2-2; possible D gene TRBD1, 6 bases. Trimming cost V 4 bases and J 6 bases, with 22 bases left between them. Per germline, CDR1 SGHDT and CDR2 YYEEEE. The CDR3 loop spans 17 amino acids. The CDR3 coding sequence is TGTGCCAGCAGCCGCGAGATGTGGACAGTGCGGCCCGGGGAGCTGTTTTTT. Its protein is CASSREMWTVRPGELFF.

The chain uses TRBV19 and TRBJ2-1; D might be TRBD2 (5 bases). The CDR3 covers 16 residues. With 3 bases removed from V and 0 bases from J, the gap between germline ends came to 12 bases. CDR1 LNHDA and CDR2 SQIVND come from the germline V gene (reference sequence). CDR3: CASSIPSAVSYNEQFF. The CDR3 DNA reads as TGTGCCAGTAGTATTCCCTCAGCGGTCTCCTACAATGAGCAGTTCTTC. Filled out from reference TRBV19 and TRBJ2-1, the complete variable domain reads DGGITQSPKYLFRKEGQNVTLSCEQNLNHDAMYWYRQDPGQGLRLIYYSQIVNDFQKGDIAEGYSVSREKKESFPLTVTSAQKNPTAFYLCASSIPSAVSYNEQFFGPGTRLTVL.

J is TRBJ2-7 and V is TRBV5-6, with 7 bases fitting TRBD2. The CDR3 covers 13 residues. V was pared by 9 bases and J by 2 bases, with 8 bases of the junction left unmatched. CDR1 is SGHDT and CDR2 is YYEEEE in the germline V gene. The CDR3 spells CATKQREAYEQYF. In DNA form, the CDR3 reads TGTGCCACCAAACAGCGGGAAGCCTACGAGCAGTACTTC.

This clone was detected a few times. This rearrangement joins TRBV5-1 to TRBJ2-2; 9 nucleotides agree with TRBD2. The length of the CDR3 is 15 residues. CDR1 SGHRS and CDR2 YFSETQ come from the germline V gene. V lost 4 bases to trimming and J lost 1 base; unmatched junction nucleotides: 2. The CDR3 is CASSPTSGNTGELFF. DNA for the CDR3: TGCGCCAGCAGCCCGACTAGCGGGAACACCGGGGAGCTGTTTTTT.

The gene calls are TRBV6-5 and TRBJ2-1; 7 bases align to TRBD2. The junction had 7 bases not matched to a gene; V was cut back by 5 bases and J by 3 bases. The CDR3 runs 15 residues. Germline V gene sequence: CDR1 MNHEY, CDR2 SVGAGI. As DNA, the CDR3 is TGTGCCAGCAGTACGGGGGACTATATCTACAATGAGCAGTTCTTC. It yields the protein CASSTGDYIYNEQFF.

V and J are TRBV2 and TRBJ2-3; D unclear. CDR1 SNHLY and CDR2 FYNNEI come from the germline V gene. This CDR3 is built from 15 residues. Deletions cut 3 bases from V and 0 bases from J, with 10 bases between. The CDR3 bases are TGTGCCAGCAGTGATATGGGCTCCAGCACAGATACGCAGTATTTT. Its translation is CASSDMGSSTDTQYF.

The gene calls are TRBV6-5 and TRBJ2-1; D remains ambiguous. The CDR3 is 13 amino acids. V gave up 7 bases and J gave up 5 bases, with 12 bases separating them. CDR1 and CDR2 from the germline V gene are MNHEY and SVGAGI. CDR3: CASTERGNNEQFF. Written as DNA, the CDR3 is TGTGCCAGCACCGAGAGAGGCAACAATGAGCAGTTCTTC.

V and J are TRBV12-2 and TRBJ1-5. TRBV12-2 is a listed pseudogene. There are 16 residues in the CDR3. The CDR3 bases are TGTGCAAGTCGCCCCCGTGAAGAGATTAGCAATCAGCCCCAGCATTTT. Protein: CASRPREEISNQPQHF.